This T cell receptor beta chain originates from a study of regulatory T cells in long-lasting Graves disease. The study's findings and limits: Authors noted too few samples as a limitation.

This CDR3 contains 18 residues. Trimming cost V 7 bases and J 5 bases; bases outside gene matches: 13. CDR1 and CDR2 (germline): MDHEN, SYDVKM. This clonotype has a count of ten or more. Its cognate antigen is unknown. Time point here: newly diagnosed GD, antithyroid drugs for less than 3 months. PBMCs were the source of the RNA used for TCR sequencing. Relying on iRepertoire HTBI primers and Arm-PCR of CDR3 regions, the team built TCR beta libraries. Per the study methods: 60 or so TRBV and about 14 TRBJ segments were identified across samples. TCRdb fed the multiplex PCR reads into MiXCR, producing one record per CDR3 protein. None of the V and J calls come from the authors' own analysis; TCRdb made them. Of hundreds of thousands of distinct CDR3 sequences in the sample, over 12% were seen once. These sequences were also reported in another study, on T cells in Graves' hyperthyroidism and ophthalmopathy. That study adds: Over 18 months, lack of ophthalmopathy progression marked Graves' hyperthyroidism as stable. Stable hyperthyroidism was separated from ophthalmopathy by a model based on 13 V-J features.

This specimen consisted of peripheral blood mononuclear cells (PBMCs), obtained at new diagnosis, from a patient treated with antithyroid drugs. The source of this sequence is a woman between 40 and 55 years old with Graves disease. This sequence joins TRBV28 and TRBJ2-1; 14 positions agree with TRBD2. In DNA, the CDR3 is TGTGCCAGCACCAGTGGGAGACTAGCGGGAGGGACCAACAATGAGCAGTTCTTC. Its translation: CASTSGRLAGGTNNEQFF.